This T cell receptor beta chain was found in a study of vaccination and CD4 T cells after COVID-19. Across the whole study: Typically, post-vaccine samples were obtained a median approximately 70 days after dose two, within a range of 14 to 241. At day 14 and again at days 161 to 241 post-vaccination, a few convalescent patients were sampled.

The sample's time point: late sampling 161 to 241 days after vaccination in a few convalescent patients. The CDR3 sequence is 19 residues long. The ends were cut back, 6 bases at V and 8 bases at J, with 32 bases in the middle. The germline V gene encodes CDR1 SEHNR and CDR2 FQNEAQ (reference sequence). TCRdb reanalysed the PCR reads using MiXCR and keeps one entry per CDR3 protein. The sample records about 40,000 distinct CDR3 sequences, about 34% being singletons. The starting material was CD4+ T cells from blood, obtained about 7 months after SARS-CoV-2 vaccination. This sequence joins TRBV7-9 and TRBJ2-4, with D possibly matching TRBD2 (6 bases). The source of this sequence is a human donor who had recovered from COVID-19. This CDR3 reads CASRPLGGFRDHDVYIQYF. In nucleotides, the CDR3 is TGTGCCAGCAGACCGCTTGGGGGGTTCCGGGACCACGACGTGTACATTCAGTACTTC.